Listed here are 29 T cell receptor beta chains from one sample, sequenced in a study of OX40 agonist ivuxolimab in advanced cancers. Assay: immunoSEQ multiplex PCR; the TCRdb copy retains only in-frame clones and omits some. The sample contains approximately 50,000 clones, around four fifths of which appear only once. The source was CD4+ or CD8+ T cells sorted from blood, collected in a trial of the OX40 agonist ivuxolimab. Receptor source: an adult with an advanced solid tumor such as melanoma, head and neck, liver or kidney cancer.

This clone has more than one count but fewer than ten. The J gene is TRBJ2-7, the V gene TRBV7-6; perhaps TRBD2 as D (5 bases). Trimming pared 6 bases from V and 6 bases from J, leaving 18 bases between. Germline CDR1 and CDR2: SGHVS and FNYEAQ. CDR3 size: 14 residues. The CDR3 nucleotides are TGTGCCAGCAGTCAAACGGGGTTTAACTCCGAGCAGTACTTC. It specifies CASSQTGFNSEQYF.

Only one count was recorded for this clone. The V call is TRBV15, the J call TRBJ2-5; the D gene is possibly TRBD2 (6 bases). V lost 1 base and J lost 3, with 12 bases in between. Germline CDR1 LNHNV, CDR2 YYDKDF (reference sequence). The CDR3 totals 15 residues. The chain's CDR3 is CATSRAGTSEETQYF. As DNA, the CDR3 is TGTGCCACCAGCAGAGCTGGGACTTCTGAAGAGACCCAGTACTTC.

The CDR3 nucleotides read TGTGCCAGTAGTGTCGGACGCTTCGGAAACACCATATATTTT. The encoded protein is CASSVGRFGNTIYF. The gene calls are TRBV19 and TRBJ1-3; D gene unclear. This CDR3 contains 14 residues. Trimming left V 5 bases short and J 4 bases short, with 12 bases between. Germline V gene sequence: CDR1 LNHDA, CDR2 SQIVND (reference sequence).

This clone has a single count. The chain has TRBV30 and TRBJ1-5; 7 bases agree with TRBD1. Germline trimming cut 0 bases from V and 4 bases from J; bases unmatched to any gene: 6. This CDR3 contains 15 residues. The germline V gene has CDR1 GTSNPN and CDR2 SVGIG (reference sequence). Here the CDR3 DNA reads TGTGCCTGGAGTGTACACGGGACAGAAAATCAGCCCCAGCATTTT. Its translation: CAWSVHGTENQPQHF.

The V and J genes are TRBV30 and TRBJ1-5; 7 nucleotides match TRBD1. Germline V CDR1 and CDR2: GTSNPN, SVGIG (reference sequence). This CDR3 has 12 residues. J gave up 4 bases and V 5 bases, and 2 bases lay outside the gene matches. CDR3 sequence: CAWDRVNQPQHF. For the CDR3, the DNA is TGTGCCTGGGACAGGGTAAATCAGCCCCAGCATTTT.

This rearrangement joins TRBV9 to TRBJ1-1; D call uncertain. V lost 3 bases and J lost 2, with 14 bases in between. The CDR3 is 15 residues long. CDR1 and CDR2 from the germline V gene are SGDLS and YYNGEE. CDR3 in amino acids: CASSAQSDGNTEAFF. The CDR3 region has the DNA TGTGCCAGCAGCGCGCAATCGGACGGTAACACTGAAGCTTTCTTT.

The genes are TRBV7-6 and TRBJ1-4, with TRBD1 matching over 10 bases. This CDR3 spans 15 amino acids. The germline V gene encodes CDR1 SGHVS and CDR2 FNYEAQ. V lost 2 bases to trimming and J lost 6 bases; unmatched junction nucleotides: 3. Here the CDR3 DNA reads TGTGCCAGCAGCTTAACGACAGGGGGCCATGAAAAACTGTTTTTT. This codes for CASSLTTGGHEKLFF.

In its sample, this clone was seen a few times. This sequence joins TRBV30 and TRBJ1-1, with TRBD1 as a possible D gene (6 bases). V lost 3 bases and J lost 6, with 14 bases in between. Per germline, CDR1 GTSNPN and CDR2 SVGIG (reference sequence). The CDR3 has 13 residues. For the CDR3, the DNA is TGTGCCTGGAGCCGGGACATAAGACCTGAAGCTTTCTTT. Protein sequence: CAWSRDIRPEAFF.

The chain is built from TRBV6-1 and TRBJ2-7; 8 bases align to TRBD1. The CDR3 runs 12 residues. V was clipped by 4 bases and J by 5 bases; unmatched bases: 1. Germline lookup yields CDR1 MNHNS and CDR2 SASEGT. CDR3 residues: CASSAQGDEQYF. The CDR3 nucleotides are TGTGCCAGCAGTGCACAGGGGGACGAGCAGTACTTC.

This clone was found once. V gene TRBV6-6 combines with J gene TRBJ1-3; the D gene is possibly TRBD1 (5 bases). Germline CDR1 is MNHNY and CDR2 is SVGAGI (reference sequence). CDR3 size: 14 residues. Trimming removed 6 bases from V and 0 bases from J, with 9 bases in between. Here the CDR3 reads CASRRGSSGNTIYF. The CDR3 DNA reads TGTGCCAGCAGAAGGGGTAGCTCTGGAAACACCATATATTTT.

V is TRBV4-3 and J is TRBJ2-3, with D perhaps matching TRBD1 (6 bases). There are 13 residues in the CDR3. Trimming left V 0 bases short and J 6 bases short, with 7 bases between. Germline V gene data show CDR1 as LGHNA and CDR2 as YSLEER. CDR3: CASSQEQGDTQYF. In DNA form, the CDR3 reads TGCGCCAGCAGCCAAGAGCAGGGGGATACGCAGTATTTT.

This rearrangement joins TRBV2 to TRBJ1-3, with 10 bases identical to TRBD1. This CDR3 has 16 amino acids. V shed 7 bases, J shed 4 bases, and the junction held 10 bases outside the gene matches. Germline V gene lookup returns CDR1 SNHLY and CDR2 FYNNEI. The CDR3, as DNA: TGTGCCAGCACCGGACAGGGGGGACTGTTGGGAAACACCATATATTTT. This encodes CASTGQGGLLGNTIYF.

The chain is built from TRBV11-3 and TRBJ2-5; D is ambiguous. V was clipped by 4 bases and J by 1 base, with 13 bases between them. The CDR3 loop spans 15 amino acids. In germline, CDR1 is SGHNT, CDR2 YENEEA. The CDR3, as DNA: TGTGCCAGCAGCTCCTCCCGCCTAACCCAAGAGACCCAGTACTTC. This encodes CASSSSRLTQETQYF.

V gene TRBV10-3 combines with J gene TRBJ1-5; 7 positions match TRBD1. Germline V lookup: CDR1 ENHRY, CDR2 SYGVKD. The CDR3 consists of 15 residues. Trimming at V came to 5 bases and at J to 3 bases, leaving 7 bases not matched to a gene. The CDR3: CAISKDRSSNQPQHF. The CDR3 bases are TGTGCCATCAGTAAGGACAGGTCGTCCAATCAGCCCCAGCATTTT.

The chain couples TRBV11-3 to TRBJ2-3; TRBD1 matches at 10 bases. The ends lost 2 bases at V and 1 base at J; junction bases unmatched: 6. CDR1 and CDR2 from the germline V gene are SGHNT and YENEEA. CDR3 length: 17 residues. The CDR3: CASSLNGQGGGTDTQYF. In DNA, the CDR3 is TGTGCCAGCAGCTTAAATGGACAGGGGGGCGGCACAGATACGCAGTATTTT.

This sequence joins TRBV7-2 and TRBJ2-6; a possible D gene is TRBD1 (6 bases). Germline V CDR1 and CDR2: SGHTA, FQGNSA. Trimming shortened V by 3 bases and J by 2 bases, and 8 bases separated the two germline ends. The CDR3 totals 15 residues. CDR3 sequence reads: CASSFTGTGANVLTF. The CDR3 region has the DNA TGTGCCAGCAGCTTTACAGGGACTGGGGCCAACGTCCTGACTTTC.

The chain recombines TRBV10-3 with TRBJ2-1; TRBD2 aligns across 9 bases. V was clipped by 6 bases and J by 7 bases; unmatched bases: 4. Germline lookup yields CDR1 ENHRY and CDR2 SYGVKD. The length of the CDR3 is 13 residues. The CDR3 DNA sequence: TGTGCCATCAGGGTAGCGGGAGTTAATGAGCAGTTCTTC. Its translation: CAIRVAGVNEQFF.

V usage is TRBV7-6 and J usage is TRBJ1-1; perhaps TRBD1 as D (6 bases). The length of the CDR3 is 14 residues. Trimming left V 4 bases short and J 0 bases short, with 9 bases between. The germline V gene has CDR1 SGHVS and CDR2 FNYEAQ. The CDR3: CASSSGHLNTEAFF. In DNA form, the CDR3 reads TGTGCCAGCAGCTCGGGACACCTGAACACTGAAGCTTTCTTT.

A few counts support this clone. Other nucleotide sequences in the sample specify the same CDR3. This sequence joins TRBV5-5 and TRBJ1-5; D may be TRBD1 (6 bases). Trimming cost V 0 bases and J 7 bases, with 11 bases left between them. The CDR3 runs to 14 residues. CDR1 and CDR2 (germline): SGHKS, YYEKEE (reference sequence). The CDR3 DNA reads TGTGCCAGCAGCTTGGAGGGGGGTGGACAGCCCCAGCATTTT. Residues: CASSLEGGGQPQHF.

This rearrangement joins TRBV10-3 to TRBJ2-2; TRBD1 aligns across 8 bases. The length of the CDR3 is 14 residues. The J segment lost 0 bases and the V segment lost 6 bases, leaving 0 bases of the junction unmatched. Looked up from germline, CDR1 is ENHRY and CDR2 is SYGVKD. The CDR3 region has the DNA TGTGCCATCAGGGGACAGGCGAACACCGGGGAGCTGTTTTTT. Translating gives CAIRGQANTGELFF.

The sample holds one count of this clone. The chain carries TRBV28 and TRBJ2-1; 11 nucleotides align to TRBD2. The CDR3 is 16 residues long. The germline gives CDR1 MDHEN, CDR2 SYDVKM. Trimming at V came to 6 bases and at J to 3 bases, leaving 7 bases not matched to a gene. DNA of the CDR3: TGTGCCAGCAGACTAACTAGCGGGGGAAACTACAATGAGCAGTTCTTC. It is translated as CASRLTSGGNYNEQFF. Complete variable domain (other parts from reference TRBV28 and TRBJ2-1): DVKVTQSSRYLVKRTGEKVFLECVQDMDHENMFWYRQDPGLGLRLIYFSYDVKMKEKGDIPEGYSVSREKKERFSLILESASTNQTSMYLCASRLTSGGNYNEQFFGPGTRLTVL.

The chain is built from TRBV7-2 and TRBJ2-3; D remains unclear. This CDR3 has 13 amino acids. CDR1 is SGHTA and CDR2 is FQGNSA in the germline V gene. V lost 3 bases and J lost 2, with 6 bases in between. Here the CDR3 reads CASSFFFTDTQYF. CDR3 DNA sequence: TGTGCCAGCAGCTTTTTTTTCACAGATACGCAGTATTTT.

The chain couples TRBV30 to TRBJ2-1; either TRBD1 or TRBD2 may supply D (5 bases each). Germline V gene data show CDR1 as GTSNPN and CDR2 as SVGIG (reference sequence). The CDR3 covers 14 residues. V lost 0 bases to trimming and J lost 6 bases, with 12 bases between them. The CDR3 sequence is CAWSVGGGSNEQFF. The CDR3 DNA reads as TGTGCCTGGAGTGTAGGTGGGGGAAGCAATGAGCAGTTCTTC.

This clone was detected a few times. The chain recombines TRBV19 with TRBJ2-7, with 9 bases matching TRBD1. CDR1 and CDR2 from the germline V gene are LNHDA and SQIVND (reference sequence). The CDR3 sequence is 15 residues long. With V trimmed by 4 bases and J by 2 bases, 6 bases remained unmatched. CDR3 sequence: CASSTWTGATYEQYF. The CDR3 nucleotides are TGTGCCAGTAGTACCTGGACAGGGGCTACCTACGAGCAGTACTTC.

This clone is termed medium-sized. Here the CDR3 DNA reads TGTGCCAGTAGGACTAGCGGACAGACCCAGTACTTC. Translation: CASRTSGQTQYF. V gene TRBV19 combines with J gene TRBJ2-5, with 9 bases fitting TRBD2. There are 12 residues in the CDR3. Germline V gene data show CDR1 as LNHDA and CDR2 as SQIVND (reference sequence). V dropped 6 bases and J dropped 6; count of bases not matched to a gene: 2.

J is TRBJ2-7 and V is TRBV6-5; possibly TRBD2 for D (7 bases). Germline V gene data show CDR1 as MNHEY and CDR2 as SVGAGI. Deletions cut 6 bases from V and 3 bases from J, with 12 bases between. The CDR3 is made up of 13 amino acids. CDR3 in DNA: TGTGCCAGCAGCCAAGGGGGGGGCTACGAGCAGTACTTC. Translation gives CASSQGGGYEQYF.

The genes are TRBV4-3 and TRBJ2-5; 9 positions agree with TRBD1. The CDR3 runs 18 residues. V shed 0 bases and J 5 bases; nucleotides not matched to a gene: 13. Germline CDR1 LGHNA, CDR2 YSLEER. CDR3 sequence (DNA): TGCGCCAGCAGCCAAGAGGGGGACAGGGATTGGAATGGTGAGACCCAGTACTTC. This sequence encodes CASSQEGDRDWNGETQYF.

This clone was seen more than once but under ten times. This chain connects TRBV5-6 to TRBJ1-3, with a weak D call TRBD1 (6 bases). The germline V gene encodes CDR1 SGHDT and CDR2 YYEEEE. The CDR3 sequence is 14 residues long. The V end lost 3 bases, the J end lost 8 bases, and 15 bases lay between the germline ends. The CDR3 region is CASSSTGVRDTIYF. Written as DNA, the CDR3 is TGTGCCAGCAGCTCGACAGGCGTTCGGGACACCATATATTTT.

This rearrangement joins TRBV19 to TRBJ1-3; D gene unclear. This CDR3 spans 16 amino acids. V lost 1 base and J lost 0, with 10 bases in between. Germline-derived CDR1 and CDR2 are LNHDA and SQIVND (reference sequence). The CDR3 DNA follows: TGTGCCAGTAGTATAGGGGGAGGATCCTCTGGAAACACCATATATTTT. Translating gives CASSIGGGSSGNTIYF.